This TCR beta chain was identified in a study of shared clonotypes between healthy human individuals. The study, taken as a whole, reports: Memory subsets had estimated richness that was generally smaller than that of naive subsets. Clonotype sharing among donors, it was expected, would be affected by sequencing depth.

Produced via immunoSEQ multiplex PCR; TCRdb's table is partial and in-frame only. The sample shows roughly 2.1 million clones, 93% of them seen only once. Terminally differentiated effector memory CD45RA+ cells were excluded by CCR7 positive selection of CD45RO-negative cells. As to this clone: Its antigen is not known.

The CDR3 sequence is 14 residues long. Trimming took 3 bases from V and 0 from J, leaving 10 bases between them. Germline V lookup: CDR1 SGHDT, CDR2 YYEEEE. The chain carries TRBV5-6 and TRBJ2-7; possibly TRBD2 for D (5 bases). The sample taken for sequencing was naive CD8+ T cells from PBMCs. The clonotype comes from a man younger than 35 in good health. Some clones in this sample may be carry-over from other donors' samples. CDR3 sequence reads: CASSSGSVSYEQYF. The CDR3, as DNA: TGTGCCAGCAGCTCGGGGTCCGTCTCCTACGAGCAGTACTTC.